This T cell receptor (beta chain) came from a study of PD-1 blockade in mismatch repair-deficient tumors. Study conclusions and caveats: Tumor-resident clones, often undetectable pretreatment in blood, expanded then contracted after pembrolizumab.

Concerning this clone: Antigen: not known.

Some clones are missing from TCRdb's copy, which holds only in-frame ones; the method was immunoSEQ multiplex PCR. The sample has 120,000 or so clones; almost 90% are singletons. This CDR3 has 14 residues. Trimming at V came to 4 bases and at J to 8 bases, leaving 8 bases not matched to a gene. Germline CDR1 reads KGHSH; CDR2 reads LQKENI. The V gene is TRBV18, the J gene TRBJ1-3; 7 positions agree with TRBD1. This clonotype was sampled from an adult with mismatch repair-deficient cancer. The sample consisted of peripheral blood, taken 72 weeks after starting pembrolizumab. The CDR3 region is CASSRRGRVDTIYF. The CDR3 DNA follows: TGTGCCAGCTCACGAAGGGGGCGAGTTGACACCATATATTTT.